A selection of T cell receptor beta chains follows, all from one sample in a study of blood T cell repertoires in COVID-19. Produced via immunoSEQ multiplex PCR; TCRdb's table is partial and in-frame only. In the table there are 81,000 or so clones, more than 70% of which are singletons. Sequencing was carried out using peripheral blood. The receptor set was obtained from a man in his fifties with active COVID-19. Each CDR3 is given with its conserved first and last residue. The D gene is left open where the match is weak. Clone size appears in some rows only: once, few, many, or a class for an expanded clone.

TRBV30	-	TRBJ2-1	-	CACGSGNEQFF	TGTGCCTGCGGGAGTGGGAATGAGCAGTTCTTC
TRBV7-3	-	TRBJ2-6	-	CASSDHRVSGANVLTF	TGTGCCAGCAGCGACCACAGGGTCTCTGGGGCCAACGTCCTGACTTTC
TRBV28	-	TRBJ1-1	few	CASSSFTGYNEAFF	TGTGCCAGCAGCTCGTTCACAGGGTATAATGAAGCTTTCTTT
TRBV4-2	TRBD2	TRBJ2-2	-	CASSQSSGGINTGELFF	TGTGCCAGCAGCCAGAGTAGCGGGGGGATTAACACCGGGGAGCTGTTTTTT
TRBV11-2	TRBD2	TRBJ2-1	once	CASSTGTSGGASYNEQFF	TGTGCCAGCAGCACCGGGACTAGCGGGGGGGCGTCCTACAATGAGCAGTTCTTC
TRBV11-2	TRBD2	TRBJ2-1	-	CASSLDLAGVWEQFF	TGTGCCAGCAGCTTAGATCTAGCGGGAGTGTGGGAGCAGTTCTTC
TRBV27	TRBD2	TRBJ2-2	once	CASRGLAGAPGELFF	TGTGCCAGCAGGGGACTAGCGGGGGCCCCCGGGGAGCTGTTTTTT
TRBV4-3	-	TRBJ1-2	-	CASSQERGPGYTF	TGCGCCAGCAGCCAAGAACGGGGTCCTGGCTACACCTTC
TRBV24-1	-	TRBJ2-4	-	CATSNGAKNIQYF	TGTGCCACCAGTAACGGAGCCAAAAACATTCAGTACTTC
TRBV7-6	-	TRBJ2-7	many	CASSTSSGGEQYF	TGTGCCAGCAGCACTAGTTCAGGGGGGGAGCAGTACTTC
TRBV11-2	TRBD1	TRBJ1-5	-	CASSPGQGNQPQHF	TGTGCCAGCAGCCCTGGACAGGGGAATCAGCCCCAGCATTTT
TRBV7-9	-	TRBJ2-1	-	CASRAGMRNEQFF	TGTGCCAGCAGGGCAGGGATGCGCAATGAGCAGTTCTTC
TRBV11-2	TRBD1	TRBJ2-6	-	CASSSRGDRAGANVLTF	TGTGCCAGCAGCTCTAGAGGGGACAGAGCTGGGGCCAACGTCCTGACTTTC
TRBV7-2	TRBD2	TRBJ2-1	once	CASSSISGLANEQFF	TGTGCCAGCAGCTCGATTTCGGGACTAGCTAATGAGCAGTTCTTC
TRBV15	-	TRBJ2-1	-	CATSRDSGEVGSEQFF	TGTGCCACCAGCAGAGATTCCGGGGAGGTTGGGAGTGAGCAGTTCTTC
TRBV18	-	TRBJ2-4	-	CASSPEQGQNIQYF	TGTGCCAGCTCACCAGAGCAGGGCCAAAACATTCAGTACTTC
TRBV2	TRBD1	TRBJ2-2	few	CASRGTGGDTGELFF	TGTGCCAGCAGGGGAACAGGGGGCGACACCGGGGAGCTGTTTTTT
TRBV9	TRBD1	TRBJ1-1	once	CASSETTGGNTEAFF	TGTGCCAGCAGCGAAACGACAGGGGGGAACACTGAAGCTTTCTTT
TRBV5-1	TRBD1	TRBJ1-4	once	CASSLGGQAGEKLFF	TGCGCCAGCAGCTTGGGGGGACAGGCTGGGGAAAAACTGTTTTTT
TRBV6-5	-	TRBJ1-6	-	CASSRGAPPLHF	TGTGCCAGCAGCCGGGGGGCCCCACCCCTCCACTTT
TRBV11-2	-	TRBJ2-1	-	CASSLGIAVYNEQFF	TGTGCCAGCAGCTTAGGAATAGCGGTTTACAATGAGCAGTTCTTC
TRBV18	-	TRBJ1-4	-	CASSPPSGLSEKLFF	TGTGCCAGCTCACCACCCTCAGGGTTAAGTGAAAAACTGTTTTTT
TRBV6-2/TRBV6-3	TRBD2	TRBJ2-4	-	CASRPFRRTSVDIQYF	TGTGCCAGCCGCCCCTTCCGGCGGACTAGCGTTGACATTCAGTACTTC
TRBV19	TRBD1	TRBJ2-7	-	CASSGRDRYYEQYF	TGTGCCAGTAGTGGAAGGGACAGGTACTACGAGCAGTACTTC
TRBV11-3	-	TRBJ1-3	-	CASSSNGRGGGNTIYF	TGTGCCAGCAGCTCCAACGGACGGGGAGGAGGAAACACCATATATTTT
TRBV7-2	-	TRBJ1-3	once	CASSLGAGTMVTIYF	TGTGCCAGCAGCTTAGGGGCAGGGACTATGGTCACCATATATTTT
TRBV18	-	TRBJ1-6	few	CASSPVAGGNSPLHF	TGTGCCAGCTCACCGGTAGCGGGAGGTAATTCACCCCTCCACTTT